This T cell receptor beta chain was identified in a study of T cell responses to AZD1222 COVID-19 vaccine. General study results and limits: Reportedly, nearly half the spike-specific TCRs target unmutated variant regions.

The CDR3 is 12 residues long. Trimming removed 6 bases at V and 7 bases at J, with 10 bases between. On this clone itself: Its specificity is not known.

The method was immunoSEQ multiplex PCR; TCRdb's version includes in-frame clones alone and lacks a portion of them. The repertoire holds roughly 180,000 clones, with about 94% as singletons. The chain employs TRBV12-3 or TRBV12-4 and TRBJ2-1; a possible D gene is TRBD2 (5 bases). The sample consisted of peripheral blood, taken on day 0 of AZD1222 vaccination. This TCR was recovered from an adult in good health. CDR3 nucleotide sequence: TGTGCCAGCAGGAGAGGGCAGAATGAGCAGTTCTTC. The encoded protein is CASRRGQNEQFF.